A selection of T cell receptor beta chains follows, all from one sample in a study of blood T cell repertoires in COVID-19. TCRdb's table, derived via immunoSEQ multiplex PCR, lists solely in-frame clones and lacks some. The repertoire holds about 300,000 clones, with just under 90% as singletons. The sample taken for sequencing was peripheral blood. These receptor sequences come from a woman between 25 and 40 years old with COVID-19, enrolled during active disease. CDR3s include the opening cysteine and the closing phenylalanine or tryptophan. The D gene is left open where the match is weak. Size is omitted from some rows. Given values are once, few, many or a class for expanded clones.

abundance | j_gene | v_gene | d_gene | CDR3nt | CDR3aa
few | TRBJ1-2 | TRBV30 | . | TGTGCCGCCGAGTCTCGGGACATTTATCCCTATGGCTACACCTTC | CAAESRDIYPYGYTF
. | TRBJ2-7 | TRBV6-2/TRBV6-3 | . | TGTGCCAGCAGTTACTCGCAGGCCTACGAGCAGTACTTC | CASSYSQAYEQYF
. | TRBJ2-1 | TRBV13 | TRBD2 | TGTGCCAGCAGCTACTCGGGGGGGATCAATGAGCAGTTCTTC | CASSYSGGINEQFF
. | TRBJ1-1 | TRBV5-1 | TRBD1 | TGCGCCAGCAGTAGAGGACAGGGGACTACTGAAGCTTTCTTT | CASSRGQGTTEAFF
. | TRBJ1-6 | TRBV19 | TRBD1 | TGTGCCAGTAGTATAGGGACAGGGGGCGAAGGAAATTCACCCCTCCACTTT | CASSIGTGGEGNSPLHF
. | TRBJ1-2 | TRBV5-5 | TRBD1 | TGTGCCAGCAGCTTGGAACCACCGAAGGACAGGGTTCATGGCTACACCTTC | CASSLEPPKDRVHGYTF
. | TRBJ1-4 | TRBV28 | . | TGTGCCAGCAGTTCAGGGAATGAAAAACTGTTTTTT | CASSSGNEKLFF
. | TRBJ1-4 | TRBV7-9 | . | TGTGCCAGCAGCTTAGCGATGGGGGAGGCTAATGAAAAACTGTTTTTT | CASSLAMGEANEKLFF
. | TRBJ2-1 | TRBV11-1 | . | TGTGCCAGCAGCCTGACCCCGCTAGCGTCGCAGTTCTTC | CASSLTPLASQFF
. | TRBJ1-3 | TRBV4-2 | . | TGTGCCAGCAGCCTAAACGAAGCCGCGGGCACCATATATTTT | CASSLNEAAGTIYF
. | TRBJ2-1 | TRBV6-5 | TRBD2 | TGTGCCAGCAGTTACTCGACTAGCGGGGGTGCGAAGCAGTTCTTC | CASSYSTSGGAKQFF
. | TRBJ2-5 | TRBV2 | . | TGTGCCAGCAGTGAACAGTACCAAGAGACCCAGTACTTC | CASSEQYQETQYF
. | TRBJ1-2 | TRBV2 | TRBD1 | TGTGCCAGCTCATCTTCCGGGACAGGGACAAACTATGGCTACACCTTC | CASSSSGTGTNYGYTF
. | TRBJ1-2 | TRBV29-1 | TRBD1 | TGCAGCGCAGAAACCCCGGGACAGGGGAATGGCTACACCTTC | CSAETPGQGNGYTF
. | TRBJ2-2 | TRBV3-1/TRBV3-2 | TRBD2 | TGTGCCAGCAGCCAGGGGCGGGGGTCCGGGGAGCTGTTTTTT | CASSQGRGSGELFF
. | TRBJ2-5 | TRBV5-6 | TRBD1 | TGTGCCAGCAGCGGATTGGGACAGGCCGTAGAGACCCAGTACTTC | CASSGLGQAVETQYF
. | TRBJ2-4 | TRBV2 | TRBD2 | TGTGCCAGCAGGAACGTGGGACTAGCGGGGAAAAACATTCAGTACTTC | CASRNVGLAGKNIQYF
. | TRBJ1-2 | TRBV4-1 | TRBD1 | TGCGCCAGCAGCCACAGACAGGGGGCGCGCTATGGCTACACCTTC | CASSHRQGARYGYTF
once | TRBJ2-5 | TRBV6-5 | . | TGTGCCAGCAGTCAGGGGTGGGAGACCCAGTACTTC | CASSQGWETQYF
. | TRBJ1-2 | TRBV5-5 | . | TGTGCCAGCAGCGACATCGGTTATGGCTACACCTTC | CASSDIGYGYTF
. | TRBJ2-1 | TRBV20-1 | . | TGCAGTGCGCAGTACAATGAGCAGTTCTTC | CSAQYNEQFF
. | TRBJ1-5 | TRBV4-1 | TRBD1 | TGCGCCAGCAGCCCTCGCGGGACAGGGCTTTTAGGGCAGCCCCAGCATTTT | CASSPRGTGLLGQPQHF
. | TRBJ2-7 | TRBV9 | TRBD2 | TGTGCCAGCAGCGAGAGCGGGGGGGCCTACGAGCAGTACTTC | CASSESGGAYEQYF
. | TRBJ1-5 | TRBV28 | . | TGTGCCAGCAGTTCAGGGTTCGGTAATCAGCCCCAGCATTTT | CASSSGFGNQPQHF
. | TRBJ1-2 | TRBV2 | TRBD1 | TGTGCCAGCAGTGAGCAGACAGGGGCGGGGTATGGCTACACCTTC | CASSEQTGAGYGYTF
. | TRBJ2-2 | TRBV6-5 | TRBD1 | TGTGCCAGCAGTCCTGGACAGGGGGTCGCCGGGGAGCTGTTTTTT | CASSPGQGVAGELFF
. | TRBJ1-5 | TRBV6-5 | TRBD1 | TGTGCCAGCAGTCGAACAGGGGGCAGGCCCCAGCATTTT | CASSRTGGRPQHF
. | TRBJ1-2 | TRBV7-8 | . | TGTGCCAGCAGCTCCCCCGTTCGTTCGCCGGGGGACTATGGCTACACCTTC | CASSSPVRSPGDYGYTF
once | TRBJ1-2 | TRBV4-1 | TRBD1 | TGCGCCAGCAGCCCACGCCCCCGATTCGACAGGGAGCAGGGCTACACCTTC | CASSPRPRFDREQGYTF
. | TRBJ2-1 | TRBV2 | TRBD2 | TGTGCCAGCATCCCGGGTTCCCTTACGCTAGCGGGGGGGCGGAATGAGCAGTTCTTC | CASIPGSLTLAGGRNEQFF
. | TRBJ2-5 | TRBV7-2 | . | TGTGCCAGCAGCTTAGCGAGGGAGACCCAGTACTTC | CASSLARETQYF
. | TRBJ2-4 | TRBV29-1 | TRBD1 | TGCAGCGTGGGGGGACAGGACAAAAACATTCAGTACTTC | CSVGGQDKNIQYF
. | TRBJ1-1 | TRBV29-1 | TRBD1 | TGCAGCGTTGACGACAGGGGGGGAGGTAACACTGAAGCTTTCTTT | CSVDDRGGGNTEAFF
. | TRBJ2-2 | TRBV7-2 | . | TGTGCCAGCAGCTTAGACCCTTTAGTTGCCGGGGAGCTGTTTTTT | CASSLDPLVAGELFF
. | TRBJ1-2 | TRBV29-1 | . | TGCAGCGTTGAAGGTCAGGTAGCTAACTATGGCTACACCTTC | CSVEGQVANYGYTF
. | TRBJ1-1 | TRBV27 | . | TGTGCCAGCAGTTCGACTAACGTGAACACTGAAGCTTTCTTT | CASSSTNVNTEAFF
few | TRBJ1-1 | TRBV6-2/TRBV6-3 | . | TGTGCCAGCAGTTACTTTCCGTTTCTTGAGACAGAAGTAACGGTGAACACTGAAGCTTTCTTT | CASSYFPFLETEVTVNTEAFF
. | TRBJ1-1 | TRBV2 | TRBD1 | TGTGCCAGCAGTGCCAGACAGGGGCCGGACACTGAAGCTTTCTTT | CASSARQGPDTEAFF
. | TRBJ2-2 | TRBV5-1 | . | TGCGCCAGCAGCTTCGGAGCGACCCCGAACACCGGGGAGCTGTTTTTT | CASSFGATPNTGELFF
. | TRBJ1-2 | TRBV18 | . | TGTGCCAGCTCACCAAATGGTGAGGGTTGGTATGGCTACACCTTC | CASSPNGEGWYGYTF
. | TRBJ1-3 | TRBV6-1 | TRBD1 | TGTGCCAGCAGTGGGGGGGACAGGGGATTTCGAAACACCATATATTTT | CASSGGDRGFRNTIYF
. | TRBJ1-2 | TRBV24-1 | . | TGTGCCACCAGTGATCCACAGGCTGGTAGCTACACCTTC | CATSDPQAGSYTF
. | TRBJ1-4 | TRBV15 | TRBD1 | TGTGCCACCAGCGGCGACAGGGTCATTAATGAAAAACTGTTTTTT | CATSGDRVINEKLFF
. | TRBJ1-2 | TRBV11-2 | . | TGTGCCAGCAGCTTAGATAGGGGTAACTATGGCTACACCTTC | CASSLDRGNYGYTF
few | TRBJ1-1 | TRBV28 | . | TGTGCCAGCTACAGGGTCCCGAACACTGAAGCTTTCTTT | CASYRVPNTEAFF
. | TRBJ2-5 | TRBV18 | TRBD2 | TGTGCCAGCTCACTTCACGGGGGGGAGACCCAGTACTTC | CASSLHGGETQYF
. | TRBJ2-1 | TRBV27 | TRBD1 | TGTGCCAGCAGTGGTCCGGGACAGGGGGTCACAGGGGGCAATGAGCAGTTCTTC | CASSGPGQGVTGGNEQFF
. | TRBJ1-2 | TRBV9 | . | TGTGCCAGCAGCGTAGAGGCAGGGGCGGTCTATGGCTACACCTTC | CASSVEAGAVYGYTF
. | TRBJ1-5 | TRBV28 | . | TGTGCCACCCGGGGAGTTAGCAATCAGCCCCAGCATTTT | CATRGVSNQPQHF
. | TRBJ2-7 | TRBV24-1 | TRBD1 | TGTGCCACCAGTGATTTGAACAGGGGGCGTCTCGAGCAGTACTTC | CATSDLNRGRLEQYF